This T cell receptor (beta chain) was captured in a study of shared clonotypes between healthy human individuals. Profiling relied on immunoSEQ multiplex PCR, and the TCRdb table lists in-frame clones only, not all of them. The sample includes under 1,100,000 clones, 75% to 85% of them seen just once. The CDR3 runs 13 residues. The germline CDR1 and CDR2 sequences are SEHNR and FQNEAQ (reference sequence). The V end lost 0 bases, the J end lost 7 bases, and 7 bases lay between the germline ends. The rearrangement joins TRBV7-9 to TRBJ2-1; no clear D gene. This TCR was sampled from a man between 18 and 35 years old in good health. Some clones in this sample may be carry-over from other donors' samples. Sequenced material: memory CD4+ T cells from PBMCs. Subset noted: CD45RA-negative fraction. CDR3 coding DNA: TGTGCCAGCAGCTTAGCAGGGTTGAATGAGCAGTTCTTC. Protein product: CASSLAGLNEQFF.